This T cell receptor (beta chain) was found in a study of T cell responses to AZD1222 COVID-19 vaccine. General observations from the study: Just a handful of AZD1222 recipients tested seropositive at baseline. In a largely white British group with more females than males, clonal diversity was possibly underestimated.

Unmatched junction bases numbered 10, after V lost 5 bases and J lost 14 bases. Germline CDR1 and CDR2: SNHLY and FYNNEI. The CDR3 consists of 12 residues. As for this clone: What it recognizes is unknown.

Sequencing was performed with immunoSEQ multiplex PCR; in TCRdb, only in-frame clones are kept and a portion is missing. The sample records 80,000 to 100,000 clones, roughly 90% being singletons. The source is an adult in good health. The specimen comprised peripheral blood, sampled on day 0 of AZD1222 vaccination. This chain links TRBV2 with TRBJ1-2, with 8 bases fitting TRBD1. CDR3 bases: TGTGCCAGCAGTTGGACAGGGCCCCCCGAAACCTTC. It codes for CASSWTGPPETF.